One T cell receptor beta chain is described in this entry. Libraries were prepared by immunoSEQ multiplex PCR; TCRdb keeps only in-frame clonotypes and omits some of them. Of around 40,000 clones listed, around 88% are singletons. The data originate from a study of PD-L1 blockade in urothelial cancer. V lost 0 bases to trimming and J lost 4 bases, with 11 bases between them. CDR3 length: 16 amino acids. Germline CDR1 and CDR2: SGHKS and YYEKEE (reference sequence). The specimen was PBMCs, collected around atezolizumab (anti-PD-L1) treatment. This receptor was identified in a man aged 55 to 70 with urothelial cancer. The gene calls are TRBV5-5 and TRBJ1-6; D gene ambiguous. The CDR3 nucleotides are TGTGCCAGCAGCTTGGAACCAGTTAATTATAATTCACCCCTCCACTTT. Translated: CASSLEPVNYNSPLHF.